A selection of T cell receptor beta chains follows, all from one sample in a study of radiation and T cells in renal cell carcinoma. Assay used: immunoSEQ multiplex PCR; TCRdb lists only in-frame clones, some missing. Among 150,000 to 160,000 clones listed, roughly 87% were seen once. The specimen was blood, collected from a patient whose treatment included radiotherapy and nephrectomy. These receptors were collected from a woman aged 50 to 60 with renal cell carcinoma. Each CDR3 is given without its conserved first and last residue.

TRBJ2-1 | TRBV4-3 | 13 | ASSQDRGGYNEQF
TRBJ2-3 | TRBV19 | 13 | ASSLRDRSTDTQY
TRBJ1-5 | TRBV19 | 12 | ASSIGQGGQPQH
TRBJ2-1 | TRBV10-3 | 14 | AISDASGDSYNEQF
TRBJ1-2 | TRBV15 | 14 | ATSRDVGIRGYGYT
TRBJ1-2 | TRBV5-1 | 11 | ASSLELGSGYT
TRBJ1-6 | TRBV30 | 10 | AWSEFNSPLH
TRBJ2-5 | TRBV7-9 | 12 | ASRDGTGWETQY
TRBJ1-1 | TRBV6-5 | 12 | ASSFAAMNTEAF
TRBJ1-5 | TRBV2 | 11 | ASSERGNQPQH
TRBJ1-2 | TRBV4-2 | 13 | ASSQASGQSYGYT
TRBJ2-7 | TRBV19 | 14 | ASSIWSDASSYEQY
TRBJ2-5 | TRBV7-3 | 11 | ASSQQRTETQY
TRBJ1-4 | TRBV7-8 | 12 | ASSLVQGGEKLF